This TCR beta chain is from a study of PD-L1 blockade in urothelial cancer. Study in general: Atezolizumab at 1,200 mg intravenously every 3 weeks was started by patients around 2014.

Profiling relied on immunoSEQ multiplex PCR, and the TCRdb table lists in-frame clones only, not all of them. In the table there are roughly 110,000 clones, approximately 89% of which are singletons. The ends were cut back, 0 bases at V and 1 base at J, with 6 bases in the middle. Germline V gene sequence: CDR1 SEHNR, CDR2 FQNEAQ (reference sequence). There are 14 residues in the CDR3. Time point meaning: peripheral blood 6 weeks after treatment start. V gene TRBV7-9 combines with J gene TRBJ2-5, with D possibly being TRBD2 (6 bases). This sequence originates from a man in his sixties with urothelial cancer. Sequencing was performed on PBMCs, taken around atezolizumab (anti-PD-L1) treatment. Here the CDR3 reads CASSLAGGQETQYF. The DNA of the CDR3 is TGTGCCAGCAGCTTAGCGGGGGGCCAAGAGACCCAGTACTTC. The full variable domain, its missing parts supplied by reference TRBV7-9 and TRBJ2-5, is DTGVSQNPRHKITKRGQNVTFRCDPISEHNRLYWYRQTLGQGPEFLTYFQNEAQLEKSRLLSDRFSAERPKGSFSTLEIQRTEQGDSAMYLCASSLAGGQETQYFGPGTRLLVL.